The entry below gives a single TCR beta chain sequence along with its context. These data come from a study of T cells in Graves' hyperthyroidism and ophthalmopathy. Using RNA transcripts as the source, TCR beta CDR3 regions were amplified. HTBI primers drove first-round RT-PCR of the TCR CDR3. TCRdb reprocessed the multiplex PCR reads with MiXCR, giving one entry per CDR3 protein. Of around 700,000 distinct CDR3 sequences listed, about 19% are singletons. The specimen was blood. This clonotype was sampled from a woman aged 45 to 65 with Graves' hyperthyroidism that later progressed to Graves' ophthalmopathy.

The CDR3 here is CSARPDRVGNTIYF. The CDR3 bases are TGCAGTGCTAGACCCGACAGGGTGGGAAACACCATATATTTT. The V and J genes are TRBV20-1 and TRBJ1-3, with 7 nucleotides matching TRBD1. This CDR3 comprises 14 residues. Germline values: CDR1 DFQATT, CDR2 SNEGSKA (reference sequence). The V segment lost 2 bases and the J segment 4 bases; nucleotides outside the gene matches: 5.